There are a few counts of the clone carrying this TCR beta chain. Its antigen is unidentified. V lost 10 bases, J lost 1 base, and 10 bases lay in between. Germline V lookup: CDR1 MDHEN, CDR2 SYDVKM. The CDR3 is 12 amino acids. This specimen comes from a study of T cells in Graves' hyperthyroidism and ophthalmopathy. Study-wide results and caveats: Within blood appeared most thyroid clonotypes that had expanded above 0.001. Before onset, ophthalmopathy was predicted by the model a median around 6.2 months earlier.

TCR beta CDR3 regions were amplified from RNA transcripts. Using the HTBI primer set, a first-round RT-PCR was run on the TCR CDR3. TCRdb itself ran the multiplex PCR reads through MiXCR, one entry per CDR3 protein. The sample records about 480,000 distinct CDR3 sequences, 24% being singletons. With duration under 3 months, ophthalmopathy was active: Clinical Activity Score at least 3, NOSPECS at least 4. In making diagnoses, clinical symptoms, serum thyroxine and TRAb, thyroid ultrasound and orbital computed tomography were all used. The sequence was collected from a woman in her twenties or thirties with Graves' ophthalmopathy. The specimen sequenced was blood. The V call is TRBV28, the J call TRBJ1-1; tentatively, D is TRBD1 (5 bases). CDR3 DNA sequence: TGTGCCACGGCGAGGGGGAACACTGAAGCTTTCTTT. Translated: CATARGNTEAFF.